These T cell receptor beta chains were read from a single sample in a study of CD8+ T cells in alopecia areata. Sequencing was performed with immunoSEQ multiplex PCR; in TCRdb, only in-frame clones are kept and a portion is missing. This table holds about 100,000 clones, roughly two fifths found once. Source: CD8+ T cells sorted from blood, taken at week 24, from a patient treated with tofacitinib. The receptors were gathered from a human donor with alopecia areata. Both conserved end residues are part of each CDR3. D genes are given only for firm matches. Clone size appears in some rows only: once, few, many, or a class for an expanded clone.

>-|-|TRBJ1-1|TRBV6-5
TGTGCCAGCAGTTACGGGACGAATGAAGCTTTCTTT
CASSYGTNEAFF
>-|-|TRBJ2-5|TRBV7-2
TGTGCCAGCAGCTTAGTGCAAGGGACCGAAGAGACCCAGTACTTC
CASSLVQGTEETQYF
>TRBD1|-|TRBJ2-4|TRBV9
TGTGCCAGCAGCGAGGGGGCAGAACTAGCCAAAAACATTCAGTACTTC
CASSEGAELAKNIQYF
>TRBD2|few|TRBJ2-1|TRBV9
TGTGCCAGCAGCGGGACTAGCGTTATCTACAATGAGCAGTTCTTC
CASSGTSVIYNEQFF
>-|-|TRBJ2-2|TRBV7-9
TGTGCCAGCAGCTTAGGGGGCACCGGGGAGCTGTTTTTT
CASSLGGTGELFF
>-|-|TRBJ2-1|TRBV9
TGTGCCAGCAGCAGACCGTTCGGCGAGCAGTTCTTC
CASSRPFGEQFF
>-|-|TRBJ2-3|TRBV5-1
TGCGCCAGCAGCAGGCGCACAGATACGCAGTATTTT
CASSRRTDTQYF
>TRBD2|few|TRBJ2-1|TRBV19
TGTGCCAGTGGACTAGCGGGAGCTTACAATGAGCAGTTCTTC
CASGLAGAYNEQFF
>-|-|TRBJ1-2|TRBV7-9
TGTGCCAGCAGCCGAGGGGATCGGAACTATGGCTACACCTTC
CASSRGDRNYGYTF
>-|-|TRBJ1-2|TRBV4-1
TGCGCCAGCAGCCTTCCGGGGCCATTCTATGGCTACACCTTC
CASSLPGPFYGYTF
>-|few|TRBJ2-2|TRBV15
TGTGCCACCAGCAGAGGCTCAGGGTCTGGCGGGGAGCTGTTTTTT
CATSRGSGSGGELFF
>TRBD2|-|TRBJ2-3|TRBV4-1
TGCGCCAGCAGCCTTAGGACTAGCGGGAGGTGGGCAGATACGCAGTATTTT
CASSLRTSGRWADTQYF
>-|-|TRBJ2-1|TRBV28
TGTGCCAGCACCCTTCGGGGCGGTAATGAGCAGTTCTTC
CASTLRGGNEQFF
>TRBD2|few|TRBJ2-3|TRBV30
TGTGCCTGGAACATCGGTGCGGGAGGGGCAGATACGCAGTATTTT
CAWNIGAGGADTQYF
>TRBD2|-|TRBJ2-1|TRBV27
TGTGCCACTATAGCGGGACAAGTTGGGCACTACAATGAGCAGTTCTTC
CATIAGQVGHYNEQFF
>-|-|TRBJ1-1|TRBV18
TGTGCCAGCTCACCTACCGACCCCACTGAAGCTTTCTTT
CASSPTDPTEAFF
>-|-|TRBJ2-5|TRBV7-9
TGTGCCAGTTCTCTTCTGTCAGAGAGTCCGGGTAAAGAGACCCAGTACTTC
CASSLLSESPGKETQYF
>-|-|TRBJ1-5|TRBV4-1
TGCGCCAGCAGCCAAGTTCCCGATAGCAATCAGCCCCAGCATTTT
CASSQVPDSNQPQHF
>-|-|TRBJ2-5|TRBV4-3
TGCGCCAGCAGCCAAGGGGGCCGAGAGACCCAGTACTTC
CASSQGGRETQYF
>-|few|TRBJ2-1|TRBV4-1
TGCGCCAGCGGTATGGGAGGCGGAAATGAGCAGTTCTTC
CASGMGGGNEQFF
>TRBD2|-|TRBJ2-1|TRBV11-2
TGTGCCAGCAGCTTAGGCGGGGGGTACAATGAGCAGTTCTTC
CASSLGGGYNEQFF
>-|-|TRBJ1-2|TRBV5-4
TGTGCCAGCAGCCGCTATCAGGCAGTGGGCTATGGCTACACCTTC
CASSRYQAVGYGYTF
>TRBD2|-|TRBJ2-1|TRBV6-1
TGTGCCAGCAAGCTAGCGGGAGTAGGCAATGAGCAGTTCTTC
CASKLAGVGNEQFF
>-|-|TRBJ2-1|TRBV7-6
TGTGCCAGCAGCTTAGAGCCCCTAGGGGGTGAGCAGTTCTTC
CASSLEPLGGEQFF
>-|many|TRBJ1-2|TRBV7-9
TGTGCCAGCAGCCCGTTAGGATACTACGGCTACACCTTC
CASSPLGYYGYTF
>-|few|TRBJ2-1|TRBV27
TGTGCCAGCAGTCACAGGGTCACTGAGCAGTTCTTC
CASSHRVTEQFF
>-|-|TRBJ2-4|TRBV15
TGTGCCACCAGCAGAGAGGCGTCGGCAGGGGTGGCCAAAAACATTCAGTACTTC
CATSREASAGVAKNIQYF
>-|-|TRBJ1-2|TRBV11-2
TGTGCCAGCAGCTTAGAGGCGGGACGGACGTACTATGGCTACACCTTC
CASSLEAGRTYYGYTF
>-|-|TRBJ1-2|TRBV5-6
TGTGCCAGCAGCTTGAGGTTCGGCCCCGGGAGGGTCAGGGCCTTC
CASSLRFGPGRVRAF
>-|-|TRBJ2-5|TRBV4-1
TGCGCCAGCAGCCAAGAAGACGTGAGAGAGACCCAGTACTTC
CASSQEDVRETQYF
>TRBD2|once|TRBJ2-5|TRBV7-8
TGTGCCAGCAGCTTTCCCCGGAGCGGGGGAACCCAAGAGACCCAGTACTTC
CASSFPRSGGTQETQYF
>-|-|TRBJ2-7|TRBV7-9
TGTGCCAGCAGCCCGGCCCCCTTCGAGCAGTACTTC
CASSPAPFEQYF
>TRBD2|few|TRBJ2-7|TRBV28
TGTGCCAGCCGGGCCCCGAGCGGGAGCTACGAGCAGTACTTC
CASRAPSGSYEQYF
>-|-|TRBJ1-2|TRBV6-1
TGTGCCAGCGGAGGGGCGGCGATTGGAGGCTACACCTTC
CASGGAAIGGYTF
>-|-|TRBJ1-5|TRBV4-1
TGCGCCAGCAGCCAAGTCCCACATGCGAGTCAGCCCCAGCATTTT
CASSQVPHASQPQHF
>-|few|TRBJ2-7|TRBV2
TGTGCCAGCAGTGAAGCGGAGGGGGCGGTATACGAGCAGTACTTC
CASSEAEGAVYEQYF
>TRBD2|-|TRBJ2-3|TRBV29-1
TGCAGCGCTGACGGACTAGCTCAAACCAGGGATACGCAGTATTTT
CSADGLAQTRDTQYF
>TRBD1|-|TRBJ2-1|TRBV29-1
TGCAGCGCCGAGGGACAGGGCCCCTACAATGAGCAGTTCTTC
CSAEGQGPYNEQFF
>-|-|TRBJ2-7|TRBV4-3
TGCGCCAGCAGCCAAGATCGGGGCTACGAGCAGTACTTC
CASSQDRGYEQYF
>-|-|TRBJ2-2|TRBV5-1
TGCGCCAGCAGCTTGTCGGGTTACGCCGGGGAGCTGTTTTTT
CASSLSGYAGELFF
>TRBD2|-|TRBJ2-1|TRBV29-1
TGCAGCGGTGTGGGGCCCGGGGGGGAGGAATTTTCAAATGAGCAGTTCTTC
CSGVGPGGEEFSNEQFF
>-|-|TRBJ2-3|TRBV5-4
TGTGCCAGCACCCTCCGCGCCTGGGGAACAGATACGCAGTATTTT
CASTLRAWGTDTQYF